This is a list of T cell receptor beta chains from one sample in a study of T cell changes during pregnancy in multiple sclerosis. Here immunoSEQ multiplex PCR was the method, and the copy in TCRdb shows in-frame clones only, minus some. The data hold tens of thousands of clones, with 90% observed a single time. The sample in question was peripheral blood, obtained in the third trimester of pregnancy. The receptors come from a female donor in good health, enrolled as a control in a pregnancy study. CDR3s leave out the opening cysteine and the closing phenylalanine or tryptophan. The order of the fields is J gene, V gene, D gene, CDR3 protein. D genes are given only for firm matches.

J: TRBJ1-1; V: TRBV21-1; D: .; CDR3: ASSNEGLAENGEAF
J: TRBJ2-1; V: TRBV7-8; D: TRBD1; CDR3: ASSLLGDSRAYNEQF
J: TRBJ2-1; V: TRBV5-1; D: TRBD2; CDR3: ASSLISGSYNEQF
J: TRBJ2-3; V: TRBV5-1; D: TRBD2; CDR3: ASSLDLLAGVQSTQY
J: TRBJ1-5; V: TRBV27; D: .; CDR3: ASSRASGGNQPQH
J: TRBJ1-2; V: TRBV6-5; D: .; CDR3: ASSSGQHYGYT
J: TRBJ1-1; V: TRBV2; D: .; CDR3: ASNEARTGSKF
J: TRBJ1-2; V: TRBV6-5; D: .; CDR3: ATKRGQGGGYT
J: TRBJ2-6; V: TRBV2; D: TRBD1; CDR3: ASHAPGQGVSGANVLT
J: TRBJ2-2; V: TRBV7-2; D: .; CDR3: ASSLTGELF
J: TRBJ1-2; V: TRBV19; D: .; CDR3: ASRGPNYGYT
J: TRBJ1-2; V: TRBV4-1; D: TRBD1; CDR3: ASSLRTRTGGISYGYT
J: TRBJ2-3; V: TRBV7-6; D: TRBD2; CDR3: ASSLERLAGTDTQY
J: TRBJ2-3; V: TRBV7-6; D: TRBD2; CDR3: ASSLVEAGITDTQY
J: TRBJ2-3; V: TRBV7-8; D: TRBD1; CDR3: ASSPTGGKDTQY
J: TRBJ1-5; V: TRBV28; D: .; CDR3: ASTGGNQPQH
J: TRBJ2-7; V: TRBV6-5; D: TRBD2; CDR3: ASRELSGRAHEQY
J: TRBJ2-5; V: TRBV27; D: .; CDR3: ASGRETQY
J: TRBJ2-5; V: TRBV9; D: .; CDR3: ASSVDEGGGWETQY
J: TRBJ1-4; V: TRBV9; D: .; CDR3: ASSVARTGEKLF
J: TRBJ2-2; V: TRBV7-2; D: TRBD2; CDR3: ASSRSSGGMNTGELF
J: TRBJ2-2; V: TRBV7-3; D: TRBD2; CDR3: ASSLTPSGGKLNTGELF
J: TRBJ1-2; V: TRBV27; D: TRBD1; CDR3: ASSSFLDRYLYGYT
J: TRBJ2-3; V: TRBV4-3; D: TRBD2; CDR3: ASSQGRGGTQY
J: TRBJ1-6; V: TRBV7-2; D: .; CDR3: ASSLAVNSPLH
J: TRBJ2-2; V: TRBV2; D: TRBD2; CDR3: ASSEERGVVTGELF
J: TRBJ2-1; V: TRBV6-4; D: TRBD2; CDR3: ASSAGTSGGNEQF
J: TRBJ1-2; V: TRBV9; D: .; CDR3: ASSPGHPANYGYT
J: TRBJ2-1; V: TRBV7-3; D: TRBD2; CDR3: ASSLTSAGRGGEQF
J: TRBJ1-1; V: TRBV6-1; D: .; CDR3: ASRKRQGNTEAF
J: TRBJ2-1; V: TRBV4-2; D: .; CDR3: ASRGTWDSNEQF
J: TRBJ1-2; V: TRBV4-1; D: .; CDR3: ASSRAARGGYGYT
J: TRBJ1-2; V: TRBV19; D: TRBD1; CDR3: ATRDRAINYGYT
J: TRBJ1-1; V: TRBV6-4; D: .; CDR3: ASSFDSNTEAF
J: TRBJ2-1; V: TRBV5-4; D: .; CDR3: ASSSSGDLYNEQF
J: TRBJ2-5; V: TRBV19; D: TRBD1; CDR3: ASSGGQQGGQETQY
J: TRBJ2-7; V: TRBV14; D: TRBD1; CDR3: ASSQTSGTDLPYEQY